This T cell receptor (beta chain) stems from a study of cytomegalovirus exposure and HLA in healthy donors. This clone came up once. As yet, its antigen is unknown. Profiled with immunoSEQ multiplex PCR; TCRdb holds only in-frame clones, not every one. This repertoire shows around 400,000 clones, more than 80% found once; its top ten account for about 0.8%. Regarding the study as a whole: Through in vitro validation, three CMV-associated chains were shown to be specific for CMV antigens. Reports described diagnosis of cytomegalovirus status by the classifier as highly specific and sensitive.

This TCR came from a woman aged 18-30 years in good health and CMV-seronegative. Sequenced: PBMCs.

Here the CDR3 DNA reads TGTGCCAGCAGTCACCGACAGGGAAAAGCCACTGAAGCTTTCTTT. Protein: CASSHRQGKATEAFF. This chain connects TRBV6-1 to TRBJ1-1, with 7 bases fitting TRBD1. The CDR3 is made up of 15 amino acids. The V segment lost 5 bases and the J segment 4 bases; nucleotides outside the gene matches: 10. Germline assignment: CDR1 MNHNS and CDR2 SASEGT.